The sequence of this T cell receptor beta chain was determined in a study of radiotherapy plus CTLA-4 blockade in lung cancer. Assay used: immunoSEQ multiplex PCR; TCRdb lists only in-frame clones, some missing. The data contain some 64,000 clones, around 77% of them singletons. Concerning this clone itself: Its antigen is unidentified. An end of the junction does not agree with germline; a read error may underlie this.

This CDR3 has 15 amino acids. From germline, CDR1 is SSHAT and CDR2 FNYEAQ (reference sequence). Overall study findings and caveats: Interferon-beta and early blood T cell clone dynamics reportedly predicted response best.

The V and J genes are TRBV7-7 and TRBJ2-3; the match to TRBD2 covers 8 bases. The origin of this receptor is a human donor with non-small cell lung cancer whose response to radiotherapy plus ipilimumab could not be evaluated. Some clones in this sample may be carry-over from other donors' samples. The specimen comprised peripheral blood, sampled from a patient treated with radiotherapy plus ipilimumab. The CDR3 spells CASSVAGSSTDTQYF. CDR3 coding DNA: TGTGCTAGCAGCGTAGCGGGGTCTAGCACAGATACGCAGTACTTT.